This T cell receptor beta chain emerged from a study of shared T cell receptors in the human thymus. V was cut by 2 bases and J by 4 bases, with 25 bases left in between. CDR1 is SGHRS, CDR2 YFSETQ, per germline. This CDR3 is built from 18 residues. The data were produced by immunoSEQ multiplex PCR, yet TCRdb's version contains in-frame clones alone and is incomplete. The sample lists 55,000 to 80,000 clones, around 96% occurring once. Specimen: thymocytes. This clonotype was obtained from a human donor. The chain links TRBV5-1 to TRBJ2-7; D is possibly TRBD1 (6 bases). The CDR3 here is CASSFQIRTETYRYEQYF. The CDR3 DNA reads TGCGCCAGCAGCTTCCAAATCCGGACAGAGACTTACCGATACGAGCAGTACTTC.